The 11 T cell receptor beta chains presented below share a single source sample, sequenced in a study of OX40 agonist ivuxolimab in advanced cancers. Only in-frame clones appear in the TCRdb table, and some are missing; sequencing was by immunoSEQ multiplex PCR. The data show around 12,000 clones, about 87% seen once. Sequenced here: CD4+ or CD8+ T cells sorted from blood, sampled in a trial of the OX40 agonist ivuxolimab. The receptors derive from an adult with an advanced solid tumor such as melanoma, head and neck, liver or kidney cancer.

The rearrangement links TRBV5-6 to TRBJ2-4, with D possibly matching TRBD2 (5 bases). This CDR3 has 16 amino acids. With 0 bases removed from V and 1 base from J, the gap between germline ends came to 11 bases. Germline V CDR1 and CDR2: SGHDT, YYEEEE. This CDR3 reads CASSLDLGDAKNIQYF. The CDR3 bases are TGTGCCAGCAGCTTGGATTTGGGAGATGCCAAAAACATTCAGTACTTC. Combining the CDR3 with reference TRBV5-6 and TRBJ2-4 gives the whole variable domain DAGVTQSPTHLIKTRGQQVTLRCSPKSGHDTVSWYQQALGQGPQFIFQYYEEEERQRGNFPDRFSGHQFPNYSSELNVNALLLGDSALYLCASSLDLGDAKNIQYFGAGTRLSVL.

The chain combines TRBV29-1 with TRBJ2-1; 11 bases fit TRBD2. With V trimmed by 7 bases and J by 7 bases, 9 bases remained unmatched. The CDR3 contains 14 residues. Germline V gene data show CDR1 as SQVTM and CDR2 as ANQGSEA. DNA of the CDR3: TGCAGCGAGGCACTAGCGGGAGATCGTAATGAGCAGTTCTTC. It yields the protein CSEALAGDRNEQFF.

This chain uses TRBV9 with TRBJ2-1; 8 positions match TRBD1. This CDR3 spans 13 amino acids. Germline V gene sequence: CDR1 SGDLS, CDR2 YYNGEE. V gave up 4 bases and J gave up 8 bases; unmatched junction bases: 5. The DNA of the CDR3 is TGTGCCAGCAGCCCAAGGACAGGGTATGAGCAGTTCTTC. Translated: CASSPRTGYEQFF.

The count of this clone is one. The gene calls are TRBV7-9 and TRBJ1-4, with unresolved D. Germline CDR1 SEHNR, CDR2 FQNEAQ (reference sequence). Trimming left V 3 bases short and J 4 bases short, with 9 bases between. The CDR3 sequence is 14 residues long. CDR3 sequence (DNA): TGTGCCAGCAGCTTGGGTTATGGTAATGAAAAACTGTTTTTT. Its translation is CASSLGYGNEKLFF.

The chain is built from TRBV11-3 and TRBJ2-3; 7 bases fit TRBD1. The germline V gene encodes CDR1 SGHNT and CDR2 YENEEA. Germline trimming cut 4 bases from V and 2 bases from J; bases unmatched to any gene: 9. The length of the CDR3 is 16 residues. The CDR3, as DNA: TGTGCCAGCAGCTGGGACCGGGACAGAGTCACAGATACGCAGTATTTT. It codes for CASSWDRDRVTDTQYF.

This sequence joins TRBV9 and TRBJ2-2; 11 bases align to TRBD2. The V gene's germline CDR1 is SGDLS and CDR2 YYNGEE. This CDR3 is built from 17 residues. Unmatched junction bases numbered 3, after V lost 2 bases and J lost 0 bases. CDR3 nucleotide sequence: TGTGCCAGCAGCGTTACTAGCGGGAGCCCGAACACCGGGGAGCTGTTTTTT. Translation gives CASSVTSGSPNTGELFF.

The CDR3, as DNA: TGTGCCAGCTCAGGCCCCCGGGACACCACCTACGAGCAGTACTTC. It translates to CASSGPRDTTYEQYF. The rearrangement uses TRBV18 and TRBJ2-7, with D possibly being TRBD1 (6 bases). CDR3 length: 15 amino acids. Trimming removed 5 bases from V and 2 bases from J, with 16 bases in between. Germline V gene data show CDR1 as KGHSH and CDR2 as LQKENI.

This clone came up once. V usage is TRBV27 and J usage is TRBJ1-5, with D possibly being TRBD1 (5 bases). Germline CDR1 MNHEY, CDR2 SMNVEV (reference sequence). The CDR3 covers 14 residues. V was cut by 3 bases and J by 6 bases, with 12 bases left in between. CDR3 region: CASSLRGGGQPQHF. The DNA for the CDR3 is TGTGCCAGCAGTTTGCGGGGGGGTGGTCAGCCCCAGCATTTT.

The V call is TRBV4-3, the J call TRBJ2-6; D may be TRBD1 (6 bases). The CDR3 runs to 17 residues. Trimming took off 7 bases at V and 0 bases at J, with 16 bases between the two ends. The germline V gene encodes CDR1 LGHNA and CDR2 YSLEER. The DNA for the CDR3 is TGCGCCAGCACCAGACAGGCCACGAGCTCTGGGGCCAACGTCCTGACTTTC. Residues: CASTRQATSSGANVLTF.

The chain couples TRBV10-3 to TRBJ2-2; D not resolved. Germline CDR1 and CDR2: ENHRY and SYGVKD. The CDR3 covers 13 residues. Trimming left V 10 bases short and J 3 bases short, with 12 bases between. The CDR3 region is CATVNSDTGELFF. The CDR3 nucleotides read TGTGCCACAGTGAACTCCGACACCGGGGAGCTGTTTTTT.

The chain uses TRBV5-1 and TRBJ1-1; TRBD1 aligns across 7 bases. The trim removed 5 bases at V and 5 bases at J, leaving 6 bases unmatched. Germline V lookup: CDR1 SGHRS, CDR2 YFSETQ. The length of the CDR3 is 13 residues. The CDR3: CASRGGAGTEAFF. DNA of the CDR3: TGCGCCAGCAGAGGGGGCGCAGGTACTGAAGCTTTCTTT.